Sequencing of this T cell receptor (beta chain) was carried out in a study of T-cell reconstitution after alpha-beta-depleted transplantation in children. Library preparation (for TCRbeta) was performed with unique molecular identifiers. TCRdb reprocessed the PCR reads with MiXCR, giving one entry per CDR3 protein. Of just under 550,000 distinct CDR3 sequences listed, approximately 16% are singletons. The V gene lost 3 bases and the J gene lost 4 bases, with 12 bases spanning the gap. Germline values: CDR1 KGHSH, CDR2 LQKENI. The CDR3 is 14 amino acids. This clonotype originated in a human donor who donated a stem cell graft to a child with acute lymphoblastic leukemia. V and J are TRBV18 and TRBJ1-2, with TRBD1 as a possible D gene (5 bases). Sequenced here: PBMCs from the stem cell graft donor, sampled from the stem cell graft. This CDR3 reads CASSPARDVYGYTF. CDR3 in DNA: TGTGCCAGCTCACCGGCCAGGGATGTCTATGGCTACACCTTC.